These 18 T cell receptor beta chains originate from one sample sequenced in a study of blood T cell repertoires in COVID-19 (TCRdb year 2020). Library generation was performed with the immunoSEQ multiplex PCR assay. As stored in TCRdb, this immuneACCESS dataset retains in-frame rearrangements with V and J assigned. A fraction of the clones does not appear; measured against another copy, unresolved V genes explain less than half of the discrepancy, and the remainder lacks a known reason. This sample holds roughly 170,000 clones; around 74% were observed only once. About 3% of the sample comes from the top ten. The sample comprised peripheral blood. All receptors derive from a woman of 80 years or more with acute or convalescent COVID-19.

J is TRBJ1-1 and V is TRBV5-4; TRBD1 matches 8 bases. The CDR3 contains 15 residues. In germline, CDR1 is SGHNT, CDR2 YYREEE (reference sequence). The junction had 6 bases not matched to a gene; V was cut back by 4 bases and J by 1 base. The CDR3 sequence: CASSGGQDRNTEAFF. CDR3 in DNA: TGTGCCAGCAGCGGGGGACAGGACCGGAACACTGAAGCTTTCTTT.

The J gene is TRBJ2-7, the V gene TRBV9, with a possible D match to TRBD2 (6 bases). The V gene lost 1 base and the J gene lost 6 bases, with 14 bases spanning the gap. Per the germline V gene, CDR1 is SGDLS and CDR2 is YYNGEE. The length of the CDR3 is 14 residues. The CDR3 sequence is CASSVFPGVGEQYF. The CDR3, as DNA: TGTGCCAGCAGCGTATTCCCGGGGGTCGGCGAGCAGTACTTC.

This clone was counted a few times. Other DNA sequences within the sample encode an identical CDR3. This rearrangement joins TRBV18 to TRBJ2-5; D is possibly TRBD1 (6 bases). This CDR3 region has 14 residues. V lost 3 bases, J lost 1 base, and 9 bases lay in between. Germline loops: CDR1 KGHSH, CDR2 LQKENI. CDR3 sequence: CASSPGQSQETQYF. As DNA, the CDR3 is TGTGCCAGCTCACCTGGACAGTCCCAAGAGACCCAGTACTTC.

The gene calls are TRBV28 and TRBJ1-5; a possible D gene is TRBD1 (5 bases). The CDR3 totals 15 residues. V dropped 3 bases and J dropped 2 bases, with 11 bases sitting between them. Looked up from germline, CDR1 is MDHEN and CDR2 is SYDVKM. The DNA of the CDR3 is TGTGCCAGCAGTTTTATTGGGGCTGGCAATCAGCCCCAGCATTTT. Its translation: CASSFIGAGNQPQHF.

The genes are TRBV3-1 (or the pseudogene TRBV3-2) and TRBJ2-3, with 13 positions matching TRBD2. Germline V gene sequence: CDR1 LGHDT, CDR2 YNNKEL (reference sequence). CDR3 length: 21 amino acids. J was trimmed by 4 bases and V by 4 bases; bases with no gene match: 20. The CDR3 here is CASSPMGSIRTSGGSPDTQYF. CDR3 DNA sequence: TGTGCCAGCAGCCCCATGGGGTCGATACGGACTAGCGGGGGCTCCCCAGATACGCAGTATTTT.

This rearrangement joins TRBV5-5 to TRBJ1-6, with a tentative D call TRBD1 (6 bases). The CDR3 loop spans 15 amino acids. Germline V gives CDR1 SGHKS, CDR2 YYEKEE (reference sequence). Deletions cut 0 bases from V and 7 bases from J, with 11 bases between. The chain's CDR3 is CASSLVGAGNSPLHF. DNA for the CDR3: TGTGCCAGCAGCTTGGTGGGGGCCGGGAATTCACCCCTCCACTTT. Together with reference TRBV5-5 and TRBJ1-6, the CDR3 gives the full variable domain: DAGVTQSPTHLIKTRGQQVTLRCSPISGHKSVSWYQQVLGQGPQFIFQYYEKEERGRGNFPDRFSARQFPNYSSELNVNALLLGDSALYLCASSLVGAGNSPLHFGNGTRLTVT.

The genes are TRBV2 and TRBJ1-4; tentative D call: TRBD1 (5 bases). The CDR3 extends over 13 amino acids. Germline lookup yields CDR1 SNHLY and CDR2 FYNNEI. The V end was cut by 11 bases, the J end by 0 bases, with 10 bases between. The CDR3 bases are TGTGCCGCCAGGACAACAACTAATGAAAAACTGTTTTTT. Protein: CAARTTTNEKLFF.

The chain recombines TRBV5-8 with TRBJ2-5, with 12 nucleotides matching TRBD1. CDR3 size: 15 residues. Germline V lookup: CDR1 SGHTS, CDR2 YDEGEE. Germline trimming cut 4 bases from V and 3 bases from J; bases unmatched to any gene: 4. CDR3 in amino acids: CASSRGTGGEETQYF. For the CDR3, the DNA is TGTGCCAGCAGCCGAGGGACAGGGGGCGAAGAGACCCAGTACTTC.

V gene TRBV4-3 combines with J gene TRBJ1-2; 10 bases fit TRBD1. CDR3 length equals 18 residues. V lost 0 bases to trimming and J lost 5 bases; unmatched junction nucleotides: 12. Germline V CDR1 and CDR2: LGHNA, YSLEER. The CDR3 bases are TGCGCCAGCAGCCAAGAGACAGGACAGGGGGGTCCTAGGTATGGCTACACCTTC. It translates to CASSQETGQGGPRYGYTF.

This clone was recorded once. The chain has TRBV4-3 and TRBJ2-3, with D perhaps matching TRBD1 (6 bases). The CDR3 totals 18 residues. CDR1 and CDR2 from the germline V gene are LGHNA and YSLEER. V was pared by 0 bases and J by 2 bases, with 18 bases between. This CDR3 reads CASSQDWGDRSYTDTQYF. The CDR3 bases are TGCGCCAGCAGCCAAGATTGGGGCGACAGGAGTTACACAGATACGCAGTATTTT.

The chain joins TRBV4-1 to TRBJ2-1, with 10 bases fitting TRBD2. The CDR3 runs to 15 residues. Trimming took 1 base from V and 9 from J; bases not matched to a gene: 6. CDR1 and CDR2 (germline): MGHRA, YSYEKL. CDR3 sequence reads: CASSQVVIAGGEQFF. CDR3 sequence (DNA): TGCGCCAGCAGCCAAGTCGTTATAGCGGGAGGTGAGCAGTTCTTC.

The CDR3 region has the DNA TGCGCCAGCAGCTTGTATACAGGGAACACCGGGGAGCTGTTTTTT. This encodes CASSLYTGNTGELFF. This sequence joins TRBV5-1 and TRBJ2-2, with D possibly TRBD1 on 5 matching bases. V dropped 1 base and J dropped 1 base, with 8 bases sitting between them. There are 15 residues in the CDR3. CDR1 SGHRS and CDR2 YFSETQ come from the germline V gene. The full variable domain, in which reference TRBV5-1 and TRBJ2-2 provide the parts outside the CDR3, is KAGVTQTPRYLIKTRGQQVTLSCSPISGHRSVSWYQQTPGQGLQFLFEYFSETQRNKGNFPGRFSGRQFSNSRSEMNVSTLELGDSALYLCASSLYTGNTGELFFGEGSRLTVL.

The rearrangement joins TRBV5-1 to TRBJ2-1, with a tentative D call TRBD1 (6 bases). Trimming cost V 7 bases and J 4 bases, with 12 bases left between them. Per germline, CDR1 SGHRS and CDR2 YFSETQ. The CDR3 runs to 13 residues. CDR3 region: CASFEDSYNEQFF. The DNA for the CDR3 is TGCGCCAGCTTCGAGGACAGTTACAATGAGCAGTTCTTC.

V usage is TRBV19 and J usage is TRBJ2-3; D perhaps matches TRBD1 (6 bases). The CDR3 is 16 residues long. V was clipped by 5 bases and J by 0 bases, with 15 bases between them. Looked up from germline, CDR1 is LNHDA and CDR2 is SQIVND (reference sequence). CDR3 sequence reads: CASSVDPTGSTDTQYF. The CDR3 coding sequence is TGTGCCAGTAGTGTCGACCCGACAGGAAGCACAGATACGCAGTATTTT.

A single count supports this clone. V usage is TRBV5-1 and J usage is TRBJ2-1; 10 bases map to TRBD2. J lost 8 bases, V lost 1 base, and 6 bases had no gene match. The CDR3 is 15 amino acids. The V gene's germline CDR1 is SGHRS and CDR2 YFSETQ. The CDR3 is CASSLSLAGVDEQFF. For the CDR3, the DNA is TGCGCCAGCAGCTTGAGCCTAGCGGGGGTGGATGAGCAGTTCTTC.

The genes are TRBV5-1 and TRBJ2-2; TRBD2 aligns across 10 bases. The V segment lost 0 bases and the J segment 4 bases; nucleotides outside the gene matches: 9. Germline CDR1 is SGHRS and CDR2 is YFSETQ. This CDR3 comprises 18 residues. CDR3: CASSLASSGSGGTGELFF. DNA for the CDR3: TGCGCCAGCAGCTTGGCCTCTAGCGGGAGCGGGGGCACCGGGGAGCTGTTTTTT.

V and J are TRBV6-2 or TRBV6-3 and TRBJ2-3, with 10 bases aligning to TRBD1. Germline loops: CDR1 MNHEY, CDR2 SVGEGT. Trimming removed 2 bases from V and 2 bases from J; junction bases left unmatched: 4. The CDR3 runs to 16 residues. CDR3 sequence (DNA): TGTGCCAGCAGTTACCAGGGACAGGGGTTCACAGATACGCAGTATTTT. This gives the protein CASSYQGQGFTDTQYF.

The chain joins TRBV9 to TRBJ1-1; the D gene is possibly TRBD1 (6 bases). This CDR3 is 17 amino acids long. V was clipped by 0 bases and J by 5 bases, with 20 bases between them. Germline CDR1 and CDR2: SGDLS and YYNGEE. The CDR3 loop is CASSVAGTGSLTTEAFF. Written as DNA, the CDR3 is TGTGCCAGCAGCGTAGCCGGAACAGGGTCCCTAACGACTGAAGCTTTCTTT. The full variable domain, rest sourced from reference TRBV9 and TRBJ1-1, is DSGVTQTPKHLITATGQRVTLRCSPRSGDLSVYWYQQSLDQGLQFLIQYYNGEERAKGNILERFSAQQFPDLHSELNLSSLELGDSALYFCASSVAGTGSLTTEAFFGQGTRLTVV.